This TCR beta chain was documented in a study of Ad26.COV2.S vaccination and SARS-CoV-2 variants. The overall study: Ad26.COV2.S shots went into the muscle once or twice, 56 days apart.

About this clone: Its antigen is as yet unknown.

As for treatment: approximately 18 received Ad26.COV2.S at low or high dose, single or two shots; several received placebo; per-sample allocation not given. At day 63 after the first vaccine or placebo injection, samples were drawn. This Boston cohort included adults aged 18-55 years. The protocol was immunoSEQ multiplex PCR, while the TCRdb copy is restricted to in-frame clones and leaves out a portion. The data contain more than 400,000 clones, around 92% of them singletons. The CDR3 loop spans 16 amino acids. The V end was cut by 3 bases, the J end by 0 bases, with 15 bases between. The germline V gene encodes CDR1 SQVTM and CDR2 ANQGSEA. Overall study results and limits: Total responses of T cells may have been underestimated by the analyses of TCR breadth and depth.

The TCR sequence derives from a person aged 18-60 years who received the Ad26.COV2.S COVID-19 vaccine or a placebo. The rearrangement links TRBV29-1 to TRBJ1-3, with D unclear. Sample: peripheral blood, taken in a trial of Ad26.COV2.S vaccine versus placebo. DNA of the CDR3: TGCAGCGTTGATGTAGCAGACGCTTACTCTGGAAACACCATATATTTT. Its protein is CSVDVADAYSGNTIYF.